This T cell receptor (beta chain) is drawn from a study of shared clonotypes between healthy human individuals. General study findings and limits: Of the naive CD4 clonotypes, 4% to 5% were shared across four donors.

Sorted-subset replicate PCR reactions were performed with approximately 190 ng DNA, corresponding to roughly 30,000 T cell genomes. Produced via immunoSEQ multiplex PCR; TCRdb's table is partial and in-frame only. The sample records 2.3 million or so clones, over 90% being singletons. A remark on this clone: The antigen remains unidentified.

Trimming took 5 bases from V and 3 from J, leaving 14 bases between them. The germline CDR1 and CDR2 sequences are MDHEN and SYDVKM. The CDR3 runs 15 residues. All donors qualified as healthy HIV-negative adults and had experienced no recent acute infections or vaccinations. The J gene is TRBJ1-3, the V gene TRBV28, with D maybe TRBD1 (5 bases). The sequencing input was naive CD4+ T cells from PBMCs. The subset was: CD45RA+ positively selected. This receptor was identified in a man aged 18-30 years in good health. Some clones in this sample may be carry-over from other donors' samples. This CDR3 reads CASSESGTVGNTIYF. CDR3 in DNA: TGTGCCAGCAGTGAATCCGGGACCGTTGGAAACACCATATATTTT.